These 17 T cell receptor beta chains were sequenced from one sample in a study of neoadjuvant nivolumab and ipilimumab in lung cancer. Sequenced by immunoSEQ multiplex PCR; TCRdb stores in-frame clones only, minus some. The sample shows about 28,000 clones, 75% to 85% of them seen only once. This specimen was tumor tissue, taken after neoadjuvant nivolumab, alone or with ipilimumab, at or shortly before surgery. All receptors derive from an adult with non-small cell lung cancer.

V usage is TRBV11-2 and J usage is TRBJ1-6; D gene unclear. This CDR3 is 17 amino acids long. Deletions cut 5 bases from V and 0 bases from J, with 14 bases between. Germline V gives CDR1 SGHAT, CDR2 FQNNGV. DNA for the CDR3: TGTGCCAGCAGCATTATCCGGGTAAACTCCTATAATTCACCCCTCCACTTT. Protein sequence: CASSIIRVNSYNSPLHF.

This rearrangement joins TRBV28 to TRBJ1-2, with 7 positions matching TRBD1. V trimming: 5 bases; J trimming: 4 bases; junction bases outside the gene matches: 25. Germline lookup yields CDR1 MDHEN and CDR2 SYDVKM. The CDR3 consists of 20 residues. The chain's CDR3 is CASSPSFPGQRLLPFYGYTF. The CDR3 DNA reads TGTGCCAGCAGTCCCTCGTTTCCGGGACAGAGACTACTTCCATTCTATGGCTACACCTTC.

The chain is built from TRBV6-1 and TRBJ1-4, with D perhaps matching TRBD1 (6 bases). The CDR3 has 15 amino acids. In germline, CDR1 is MNHNS, CDR2 SASEGT. Trimming removed 0 bases at V and 8 bases at J, with 13 bases between. CDR3 sequence (DNA): TGTGCCAGCAGTGAAGCTGGGGGCGCGTCCGAAAAACTGTTTTTT. It codes for CASSEAGGASEKLFF.

V is TRBV28 and J is TRBJ2-7; D unclear. CDR1 and CDR2 (germline): MDHEN, SYDVKM. There are 13 residues in the CDR3. The V end lost 8 bases, the J end lost 0 bases, and 11 bases lay between the germline ends. The CDR3 spells CASCKASSYEQYF. CDR3 sequence (DNA): TGTGCCAGCTGCAAAGCGAGCTCCTACGAGCAGTACTTC. Full variable domain (rest looked up from reference TRBV28 and TRBJ2-7): DVKVTQSSRYLVKRTGEKVFLECVQDMDHENMFWYRQDPGLGLRLIYFSYDVKMKEKGDIPEGYSVSREKKERFSLILESASTNQTSMYLCASCKASSYEQYFGPGTRLTVT.

This clone was counted between two and nine times. CDR3 nucleotides: TGTGCCAGCAGCGTAGGAGGGGTCCAGCCCCAGCATTTT. It is translated as CASSVGGVQPQHF. This rearrangement joins TRBV9 to TRBJ1-5; possibly TRBD1 for D (5 bases). Trimming cost V 0 bases and J 7 bases, with 8 bases left between them. Germline CDR1 SGDLS, CDR2 YYNGEE. This CDR3 spans 13 amino acids.

A remark on this clone: Other DNA sequences within the sample encode an identical CDR3. CDR3 in DNA: TGTGCCAGCAGCTCCGGACTGGCCTACGAGCAGTACTTC. Amino acid sequence: CASSSGLAYEQYF. The chain carries TRBV5-6 and TRBJ2-7; maybe TRBD2 (5 bases). Trimming pared 3 bases from V and 2 bases from J, leaving 9 bases between. Germline CDR1 and CDR2: SGHDT and YYEEEE. The CDR3 runs to 13 residues. The entire variable domain, with the rest obtained from reference TRBV5-6 and TRBJ2-7, is as follows: DAGVTQSPTHLIKTRGQQVTLRCSPKSGHDTVSWYQQALGQGPQFIFQYYEEEERQRGNFPDRFSGHQFPNYSSELNVNALLLGDSALYLCASSSGLAYEQYFGPGTRLTVT.

V is TRBV5-1 and J is TRBJ2-3; D unclear. This CDR3 has 15 amino acids. Trimming left V 0 bases short and J 2 bases short, with 10 bases between. CDR1 is SGHRS, CDR2 YFSETQ, per germline. CDR3 bases: TGCGCCAGCAGCTTGGGAGGTCCGGACACAGATACGCAGTATTTT. As protein: CASSLGGPDTDTQYF.

The chain joins TRBV4-3 to TRBJ2-7; 12 bases agree with TRBD2. The V gene end was trimmed by 0 bases and the J gene end by 3 bases; junction bases not matched to a gene: 0. The CDR3 covers 15 residues. The germline V gene encodes CDR1 LGHNA and CDR2 YSLEER. CDR3 amino acids: CASSQELAGGYEQYF. The CDR3 nucleotides are TGCGCCAGCAGCCAAGAACTAGCGGGAGGCTACGAGCAGTACTTC.

This clone was seen a handful of times. The rearrangement links TRBV9 to TRBJ2-3, with TRBD2 as a possible D gene (6 bases). The germline V gene has CDR1 SGDLS and CDR2 YYNGEE. The CDR3 runs to 16 residues. V was cut by 3 bases and J by 6 bases, with 20 bases left in between. CDR3 in DNA: TGTGCCAGCAGCGCGGAGGGACGGCTAGTTTACGATACGCAGTATTTT. It encodes CASSAEGRLVYDTQYF.

This clone showed up just once. In DNA form, the CDR3 reads TGTGCCAGCAGCTTATCAAGGGGGCAGAATTCACCCCTCCACTTT. It encodes CASSLSRGQNSPLHF. The chain carries TRBV7-9 and TRBJ1-6; TRBD1 agrees at 7 bases. Trimming removed 2 bases from V and 7 bases from J; junction bases left unmatched: 5. This CDR3 spans 15 amino acids. Germline V gives CDR1 SEHNR, CDR2 FQNEAQ (reference sequence).

This chain links TRBV2 with TRBJ2-1, with 7 bases matching TRBD2. The CDR3 extends over 10 amino acids. Germline values: CDR1 SNHLY, CDR2 FYNNEI. V lost 8 bases and J lost 10; bases outside the gene matches: 2. Written as DNA, the CDR3 is TGTGCCAGCCGGGGGGACGAGCAGTTCTTC. It is translated as CASRGDEQFF.

The genes are TRBV27 and TRBJ1-5; TRBD1 aligns across 7 bases. The germline CDR1 and CDR2 sequences are MNHEY and SMNVEV (reference sequence). V lost 5 bases to trimming and J lost 4 bases; unmatched junction nucleotides: 8. The CDR3 runs 15 residues. Here the CDR3 DNA reads TGTGCCAGCAGTGAGGGGACAGCCCATAATCAGCCCCAGCATTTT. The encoded protein is CASSEGTAHNQPQHF.

This clone showed up just a few times. The V and J genes are TRBV25-1 and TRBJ2-7; D ambiguous. Trimming cost V 6 bases and J 4 bases, with 7 bases left between them. CDR3 length equals 11 residues. CDR1 is MGHDK and CDR2 is SYGVNS in the germline V gene. CDR3 in amino acids: CASRGWYEQYF. CDR3 sequence (DNA): TGTGCCAGCAGGGGGTGGTACGAGCAGTACTTC.

This chain connects TRBV2 to TRBJ1-1; D is unclear. Germline V gene data show CDR1 as SNHLY and CDR2 as FYNNEI. V was clipped by 4 bases and J by 1 base, with 7 bases between them. The CDR3 spans 13 residues. CDR3: CASSVLGNTEAFF. For the CDR3, the DNA is TGTGCCAGCAGTGTGTTGGGGAACACTGAAGCTTTCTTT.

The CDR3 region has the DNA TGTGCCAGCAGCTTGGTCAGAGGCTATGGCTACACCTTC. Its translation: CASSLVRGYGYTF. The chain couples TRBV5-6 to TRBJ1-2, with no clear D. V was cut by 0 bases and J by 4 bases, with 7 bases left in between. CDR3 length: 13 amino acids. CDR1 and CDR2 from the germline V gene are SGHDT and YYEEEE. Full variable domain (remainder filled in from reference TRBV5-6 and TRBJ1-2): DAGVTQSPTHLIKTRGQQVTLRCSPKSGHDTVSWYQQALGQGPQFIFQYYEEEERQRGNFPDRFSGHQFPNYSSELNVNALLLGDSALYLCASSLVRGYGYTFGSGTRLTVV.

The rearrangement uses TRBV5-1 and TRBJ2-1; 11 bases align to TRBD2. The CDR3 extends over 15 amino acids. V lost 5 bases and J lost 4; bases outside the gene matches: 5. Germline CDR1 is SGHRS and CDR2 is YFSETQ. Here the CDR3 reads CASSFGTSGYNEQFF. The CDR3 region has the DNA TGCGCCAGCAGTTTTGGGACTAGCGGATACAATGAGCAGTTCTTC.

This chain links TRBV9 with TRBJ1-2, with D possibly TRBD1 on 5 matching bases. V lost 0 bases and J 8 bases, leaving 8 bases between the germline ends. From germline, CDR1 is SGDLS and CDR2 YYNGEE. The CDR3 contains 12 residues. The CDR3 coding sequence is TGTGCCAGCAGCGTAGGAGGGGAAGGCTACACCTTC. Translation gives CASSVGGEGYTF.